Each of the 20 T cell receptor beta chains below was sequenced from the same sample in a study of T cell repertoires in cytomegalovirus infection. Using its own MiXCR run on the reads, TCRdb lists one record per CDR3 protein. This table holds some 300,000 distinct CDR3 sequences, roughly 9.3% found once. The source material was PBMCs. The source is a human donor in good health (CMV status not recorded). Some clones in this sample may be carry-over from other donors' samples.

The chain employs TRBV7-9 and TRBJ1-2; D may be TRBD1 (6 bases). The CDR3 consists of 12 residues. Germline assignment: CDR1 SEHNR and CDR2 FQNEAQ (reference sequence). The ends were cut back, 5 bases at V and 6 bases at J, with 10 bases in the middle. The CDR3 region has the DNA TGTGCCAGCAGCGTCAGGGGAAATGGCTACACCTTC. This codes for CASSVRGNGYTF.

This clonotype has more than one count but fewer than ten. The chain carries TRBV18 and TRBJ1-1, with D possibly matching TRBD1 (6 bases). The CDR3 spans 15 residues. Per germline, CDR1 KGHSH and CDR2 LQKENI. Trimming took 2 bases from V and 1 from J, leaving 11 bases between them. DNA of the CDR3: TGTGCCAGCTCACCAAGAGGGGGAAGGAACACTGAAGCTTTCTTT. It translates to CASSPRGGRNTEAFF.

This clonotype was observed many times. This chain connects TRBV12-5 to TRBJ2-3; D is unclear. The ends were cut back, 2 bases at V and 6 bases at J, with 12 bases in the middle. CDR1 and CDR2 (germline): LGHNT, FRNRAP. CDR3 length: 14 residues. CDR3 DNA: TGTGCTAGTGGTTTGACCCGCCGGCCCGATACGCAGTATTTT. This translates into CASGLTRRPDTQYF. Looking up the rest from reference TRBV12-5 and TRBJ2-3 gives the full variable domain: DARVTQTPRHKVTEMGQEVTMRCQPILGHNTVFWYRQTMMQGLELLAYFRNRAPLDDSGMPKDRFSAEMPDATLATLKIQPSEPRDSAVYFCASGLTRRPDTQYFGPGTRLTVL.

The chain links TRBV28 to TRBJ2-1; 12 nucleotides align to TRBD1. The CDR3 spans 15 residues. Germline-derived CDR1 and CDR2 are MDHEN and SYDVKM. With V trimmed by 8 bases and J by 10 bases, 12 bases remained unmatched. CDR3 bases: TGTGCCAGCGAGGGGGCGGGACAGGGGGCTAGAGAGCAGTTCTTC. This codes for CASEGAGQGAREQFF. Supplemented by reference TRBV28 and TRBJ2-1, the full variable domain reads DVKVTQSSRYLVKRTGEKVFLECVQDMDHENMFWYRQDPGLGLRLIYFSYDVKMKEKGDIPEGYSVSREKKERFSLILESASTNQTSMYLCASEGAGQGAREQFFGPGTRLTVL.

This clonotype was picked up many times. The chain links TRBV25-1 to TRBJ2-2; 9 bases line up with TRBD2. Unmatched junction bases numbered 12, after V lost 8 bases and J lost 5 bases. Per germline, CDR1 MGHDK and CDR2 SYGVNS. CDR3 length: 16 residues. CDR3 loop: CASSRSGGLGTGELFF. The CDR3 DNA sequence: TGTGCCAGCTCCCGTAGCGGGGGCCTAGGAACCGGGGAGCTGTTTTTT.

This clonotype was detected only a few times. The chain links TRBV18 to TRBJ1-1; 8 bases align to TRBD1. J was trimmed by 6 bases and V by 7 bases; bases with no gene match: 10. CDR3 length: 14 amino acids. Looked up from germline, CDR1 is KGHSH and CDR2 is LQKENI. CDR3 protein: CASFGQGAAAEAFF. The CDR3 DNA sequence: TGTGCCAGCTTCGGACAGGGCGCCGCCGCTGAAGCTTTCTTT.

This clonotype was counted many times. The gene calls are TRBV20-1 and TRBJ1-4, with TRBD1 as a possible D gene (5 bases). The V end lost 1 base, the J end lost 2 bases, and 14 bases lay between the germline ends. Germline CDR1 DFQATT, CDR2 SNEGSKA (reference sequence). The CDR3 extends over 16 amino acids. The CDR3 region is CSARGGGTITNEKLFF. The CDR3 nucleotides are TGCAGTGCTAGAGGGGGGGGGACCATCACTAATGAAAAACTGTTTTTT.

This clonotype was observed at least ten times. The genes are TRBV25-1 and TRBJ2-2; D may be TRBD1 (6 bases). Trimming left V 4 bases short and J 6 bases short, with 12 bases between. CDR3 length equals 14 residues. Germline-derived CDR1 and CDR2 are MGHDK and SYGVNS. The CDR3 bases are TGTGCCAGCAGTGTACAGGGTGGATCCGGGGAGCTGTTTTTT. Amino acid sequence: CASSVQGGSGELFF.

This clonotype was counted ten times or more. The chain carries TRBV28 and TRBJ1-5, with 10 positions matching TRBD1. The V gene end was trimmed by 5 bases and the J gene end by 5 bases; junction bases not matched to a gene: 6. The CDR3 runs 15 residues. From germline, CDR1 is MDHEN and CDR2 SYDVKM. Written as DNA, the CDR3 is TGTGCCAGCAGTGAGGGACAGGGGTCTTATCAGCCCCAGCATTTT. Protein product: CASSEGQGSYQPQHF.

This clonotype was observed at least ten times. The rearrangement links TRBV20-1 to TRBJ1-5; no reliable D call. The CDR3 has 18 amino acids. In germline, CDR1 is DFQATT, CDR2 SNEGSKA (reference sequence). Trimming cost V 6 bases and J 3 bases, with 27 bases left between them. CDR3 residues: CSAVSRARPNLDNQPQHF. CDR3 nucleotide sequence: TGCAGTGCCGTCTCCCGGGCGAGACCGAACTTAGACAATCAGCCCCAGCATTTT.

The gene calls are TRBV6-1 and TRBJ2-5; 10 bases align to TRBD2. The CDR3 runs 15 residues. CDR1 is MNHNS, CDR2 SASEGT, per germline. V dropped 1 base and J dropped 4; count of bases not matched to a gene: 3. In DNA, the CDR3 is TGTGCCAGCAGTGAAGAAGCGGGGGGGCCAGAGACCCAGTACTTC. This translates into CASSEEAGGPETQYF.

This clonotype has at least ten counts. The CDR3 protein is CASSLVTGAFF. The CDR3 bases are TGTGCCAGCAGCTTAGTTACCGGAGCTTTCTTT. The rearrangement links TRBV7-2 to TRBJ1-1; unclear D gene. The CDR3 runs to 11 residues. Per germline, CDR1 SGHTA and CDR2 FQGNSA. The ends were cut back, 1 base at V and 10 bases at J, with 7 bases in the middle.

The CDR3 coding sequence is TGCAGCGTTGGGCGGAGACAGGGGAACACTGAAGCTTTCTTT. Translated: CSVGRRQGNTEAFF. J is TRBJ1-1 and V is TRBV29-1, with 7 bases identical to TRBD1. CDR1 and CDR2 (germline): SQVTM, ANQGSEA. The CDR3 has 14 residues. Losses at the gene ends were 4 bases for V and 1 base for J; bases not matched to a gene: 6. The variable domain in full, completed from reference TRBV29-1 and TRBJ1-1, reads SAVISQKPSRDICQRGTSLTIQCQVDSQVTMMFWYRQQPGQSLTLIATANQGSEATYESGFVIDKFPISRPNLTFSTLTVSNMSPEDSSIYLCSVGRRQGNTEAFFGQGTRLTVV.

This clonotype appeared many times. V usage is TRBV4-1 and J usage is TRBJ1-1; no clear D gene. Trimming left V 0 bases short and J 1 base short, with 9 bases between. This CDR3 contains 15 residues. Germline V lookup: CDR1 MGHRA, CDR2 YSYEKL. CDR3 bases: TGCGCCAGCAGCCAAGATCTCGGCAGGAACACTGAAGCTTTCTTT. It encodes CASSQDLGRNTEAFF.

The table lists this clonotype with many counts. V gene TRBV28 combines with J gene TRBJ1-1, with D possibly TRBD1 on 5 matching bases. V was clipped by 5 bases and J by 2 bases, with 12 bases between them. Germline loops: CDR1 MDHEN, CDR2 SYDVKM. This CDR3 is 14 amino acids long. This chain's CDR3 is CASSPHRDNTEAFF. The DNA for the CDR3 is TGTGCCAGCAGTCCGCATAGGGACAACACTGAAGCTTTCTTT.

This clonotype came up many times. The chain has TRBV6-1 and TRBJ1-1; maybe TRBD1 (5 bases). V lost 10 bases to trimming and J lost 1 base, with 10 bases between them. Germline loops: CDR1 MNHNS, CDR2 SASEGT. CDR3 length equals 12 residues. CDR3 amino acids: CATRAGNTEAFF. The CDR3 region has the DNA TGTGCCACCAGGGCCGGGAACACTGAAGCTTTCTTT.

This clonotype was found many times. The V call is TRBV29-1, the J call TRBJ1-3; D possibly corresponds to TRBD1 (6 bases). Trimming pared 4 bases from V and 8 bases from J, leaving 18 bases between. The CDR3 has 14 residues. From germline, CDR1 is SQVTM and CDR2 ANQGSEA. The CDR3 protein is CSVVVRGRRDTIYF. As DNA, the CDR3 is TGCAGCGTTGTAGTCAGGGGTAGGAGGGACACCATATATTTT. The whole variable domain, filled in from reference TRBV29-1 and TRBJ1-3, reads SAVISQKPSRDICQRGTSLTIQCQVDSQVTMMFWYRQQPGQSLTLIATANQGSEATYESGFVIDKFPISRPNLTFSTLTVSNMSPEDSSIYLCSVVVRGRRDTIYFGEGSWLTVV.

This clonotype occurred many times. The chain links TRBV7-2 to TRBJ1-1; D is possibly TRBD1 (5 bases). CDR3 size: 14 residues. Germline values: CDR1 SGHTA, CDR2 FQGNSA. V dropped 4 bases and J dropped 4 bases, with 13 bases sitting between them. CDR3 DNA sequence: TGTGCCAGCAGCTCTAGGGGCGGGGGCACTGAAGCTTTCTTT. It is translated as CASSSRGGGTEAFF.

This clonotype was found many times. The rearrangement joins TRBV28 to TRBJ2-1; D is unclear. The ends were cut back, 4 bases at V and 8 bases at J, with 24 bases in the middle. The CDR3 covers 17 residues. Germline assignment: CDR1 MDHEN and CDR2 SYDVKM. The DNA for the CDR3 is TGTGCCAGCAGTTCCCCCTCGGGTTCTACGGGTTCGGATGAGCAGTTCTTC. The encoded protein is CASSSPSGSTGSDEQFF. The full variable domain, in which reference TRBV28 and TRBJ2-1 provide the parts outside the CDR3, is DVKVTQSSRYLVKRTGEKVFLECVQDMDHENMFWYRQDPGLGLRLIYFSYDVKMKEKGDIPEGYSVSREKKERFSLILESASTNQTSMYLCASSSPSGSTGSDEQFFGPGTRLTVL.

This clonotype was recorded at least ten times. The chain combines TRBV2 with TRBJ2-1; D is unclear. The CDR3 consists of 11 residues. Trimming shortened V by 8 bases and J by 6 bases, and 8 bases separated the two germline ends. The germline V gene has CDR1 SNHLY and CDR2 FYNNEI. The CDR3: CASRPLNEQFF. The CDR3, as DNA: TGTGCCAGCCGGCCTCTCAATGAGCAGTTCTTC. Looking up the rest from reference TRBV2 and TRBJ2-1 gives the full variable domain: EPEVTQTPSHQVTQMGQEVILRCVPISNHLYFYWYRQILGQKVEFLVSFYNNEISEKSEIFDDQFSVERPDGSNFTLKIRSTKLEDSAMYFCASRPLNEQFFGPGTRLTVL.